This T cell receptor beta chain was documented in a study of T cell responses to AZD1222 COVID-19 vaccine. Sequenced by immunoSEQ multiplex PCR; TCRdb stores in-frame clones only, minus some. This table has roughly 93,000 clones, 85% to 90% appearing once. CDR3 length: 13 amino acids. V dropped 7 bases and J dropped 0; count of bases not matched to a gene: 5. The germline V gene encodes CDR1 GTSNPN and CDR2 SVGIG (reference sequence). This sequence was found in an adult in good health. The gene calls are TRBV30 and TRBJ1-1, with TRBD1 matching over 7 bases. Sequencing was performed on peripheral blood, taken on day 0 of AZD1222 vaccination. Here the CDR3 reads CALSTGLNTEAFF. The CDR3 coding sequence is TGTGCCTTATCGACAGGGCTGAACACTGAAGCTTTCTTT.